Listed below are T cell receptor beta chains from one sample, sequenced in a study of technical replicates of blood from several donors. Some clones are missing from TCRdb's copy, which holds only in-frame ones; the method was immunoSEQ multiplex PCR. The table shows over 70,000 clones, with 80% to 95% occurring only once. The material sequenced was T cells isolated from PBMCs. The source of these receptors is a human donor in good health. Each CDR3 is given with its conserved first and last residue. A D gene is named only where the DNA matches it firmly. Rows give clone size only sometimes, using once, few, many, or a class for an expanded clone.

clone size: .; D gene: .; J gene: TRBJ2-2; V gene: TRBV4-2; CDR3 protein: CASSQDRMGADTGELFF; CDR3 DNA: TGTGCCAGCAGCCAAGATCGAATGGGGGCCGACACCGGGGAGCTGTTTTTT
clone size: .; D gene: .; J gene: TRBJ1-1; V gene: TRBV18; CDR3 protein: CASSPQAGANTEAFF; CDR3 DNA: TGTGCCAGCTCACCACAGGCAGGGGCGAACACTGAAGCTTTCTTT
clone size: once; D gene: TRBD1; J gene: TRBJ2-3; V gene: TRBV19; CDR3 protein: CASKITGVDTQYF; CDR3 DNA: TGTGCCAGTAAAATTACAGGGGTGGATACGCAGTATTTT
clone size: .; D gene: .; J gene: TRBJ1-2; V gene: TRBV28; CDR3 protein: CASSPGVLNYGYTF; CDR3 DNA: TGTGCCAGCAGTCCAGGGGTACTTAACTATGGCTACACCTTC
clone size: .; D gene: TRBD1; J gene: TRBJ1-2; V gene: TRBV28; CDR3 protein: CASSTGQHYGYTF; CDR3 DNA: TGTGCCAGCAGCACGGGACAGCACTATGGCTACACCTTC
clone size: .; D gene: TRBD2; J gene: TRBJ2-4; V gene: TRBV4-3; CDR3 protein: CASSQIAREGWDIQYF; CDR3 DNA: TGCGCCAGCAGCCAAATCGCGAGGGAGGGATGGGACATTCAGTACTTC
clone size: once; D gene: .; J gene: TRBJ1-2; V gene: TRBV30; CDR3 protein: CAWSPSNYGYTF; CDR3 DNA: TGTGCCTGGAGTCCTTCTAACTATGGCTACACCTTC
clone size: .; D gene: .; J gene: TRBJ2-7; V gene: TRBV20-1; CDR3 protein: CSARAYYEQYF; CDR3 DNA: TGCAGTGCTAGAGCTTACTACGAGCAGTACTTC
clone size: .; D gene: TRBD1; J gene: TRBJ1-5; V gene: TRBV19; CDR3 protein: CASSTADRDRRHF; CDR3 DNA: TGTGCCAGTAGTACCGCCGACCGGGACAGGAGACATTTT
clone size: .; D gene: TRBD2; J gene: TRBJ2-3; V gene: TRBV5-1; CDR3 protein: CASSGSGRPADTQYF; CDR3 DNA: TGCGCCAGCAGTGGTAGCGGGAGACCTGCAGATACGCAGTATTTT
clone size: .; D gene: .; J gene: TRBJ2-7; V gene: TRBV15; CDR3 protein: CATSRGQVYEQYF; CDR3 DNA: TGTGCCACCAGCAGAGGGCAGGTCTACGAGCAGTACTTC
clone size: once; D gene: .; J gene: TRBJ2-3; V gene: TRBV14; CDR3 protein: CASSQVGFSSTDTQYF; CDR3 DNA: TGTGCCAGCAGCCAAGTTGGCTTCTCTAGCACAGATACGCAGTATTTT
clone size: .; D gene: .; J gene: TRBJ1-2; V gene: TRBV5-6; CDR3 protein: CASSTIRVRGYTF; CDR3 DNA: TGTGCCAGCAGCACCATCAGGGTGCGGGGCTACACCTTC
clone size: .; D gene: TRBD1; J gene: TRBJ2-7; V gene: TRBV7-8; CDR3 protein: CASSPGTGDEQYF; CDR3 DNA: TGTGCCAGCAGCCCCGGGACAGGGGACGAGCAGTACTTC
clone size: .; D gene: TRBD1; J gene: TRBJ1-2; V gene: TRBV28; CDR3 protein: CASSLTRDRGHGYTF; CDR3 DNA: TGTGCCAGCAGCCTTACCCGGGACAGGGGACATGGCTACACCTTC
clone size: .; D gene: TRBD1; J gene: TRBJ1-1; V gene: TRBV2; CDR3 protein: CASSDPGTGDTEAFF; CDR3 DNA: TGTGCCAGCAGTGACCCCGGGACAGGGGACACTGAAGCTTTCTTT